The next 31 T cell receptor beta chains were all read from a single sample in a study of T-cell reconstitution after alpha-beta-depleted transplantation in children. Unique molecular identifiers were used to barcode this TCRbeta library. TCRdb fed the PCR reads into MiXCR, producing one record per CDR3 protein. Here the sample spans some 280,000 distinct CDR3 sequences, more than 8% being singletons. Sequences were derived from PBMCs from the stem cell graft donor, sampled from the stem cell graft. These TCRs come from a human donor who donated a stem cell graft to a child with SCID.

This clonotype showed up just a few times. The chain couples TRBV15 to TRBJ2-1; the D gene is possibly TRBD1 (6 bases). The germline V and J ends were trimmed by 0 bases and 8 bases, with 14 bases remaining between them. This CDR3 has 15 residues. Germline CDR1 and CDR2: LNHNV and YYDKDF (reference sequence). The CDR3 coding sequence is TGTGCCACCAGCAGAGATTTGTACAGGGTGGATGAGCAGTTCTTC. Its translation is CATSRDLYRVDEQFF.

The chain combines TRBV14 with TRBJ1-2; D unclear. The V end lost 1 base, the J end lost 4 bases, and 10 bases lay between the germline ends. The CDR3 has 14 residues. Germline CDR1 SGHDN, CDR2 FVKESK. The CDR3 protein is CASSQVAQSYGYTF. The CDR3 DNA reads as TGTGCCAGCAGCCAAGTCGCTCAAAGCTATGGCTACACCTTC.

This chain joins TRBV5-6 and TRBJ2-2; 11 positions match TRBD2. CDR1 and CDR2 (germline): SGHDT, YYEEEE. This CDR3 has 17 amino acids. V lost 5 bases and J lost 2; bases outside the gene matches: 8. The CDR3: CASRSVGLAVNTGELFF. For the CDR3, the DNA is TGTGCCAGCAGATCCGTGGGACTAGCGGTCAACACCGGGGAGCTGTTTTTT.

The chain joins TRBV6-1 to TRBJ2-1; D ambiguous. The germline V and J ends were trimmed by 7 bases and 7 bases, with 8 bases remaining between them. In germline, CDR1 is MNHNS, CDR2 SASEGT. This CDR3 has 11 residues. In nucleotides, the CDR3 is TGTGCCAGCACTGCGTGGAATGAGCAGTTCTTC. Translated, it gives CASTAWNEQFF.

The sample holds many counts of this clonotype. The CDR3: CASSFGTGKTGELFF. The CDR3 DNA follows: TGTGCCAGCAGTTTCGGTACAGGGAAAACCGGGGAGCTGTTTTTT. The V and J genes are TRBV12-3 or TRBV12-4 and TRBJ2-2; possibly TRBD1 for D (6 bases). V was clipped by 3 bases and J by 5 bases, with 13 bases between them. The CDR3 loop spans 15 amino acids.

J is TRBJ1-3 and V is TRBV15; D ambiguous. Germline V CDR1 and CDR2: LNHNV, YYDKDF (reference sequence). The CDR3 has 16 amino acids. V gave up 0 bases and J gave up 0 bases, with 9 bases separating them. CDR3 in DNA: TGTGCCACCAGCAGAGACGGTGTGAGCTCTGGAAACACCATATATTTT. Its protein product is CATSRDGVSSGNTIYF.

This chain uses TRBV7-6 with TRBJ2-7; 9 nucleotides agree with TRBD1. The ends lost 5 bases at V and 1 base at J; junction bases unmatched: 6. CDR1 is SGHVS and CDR2 is FNYEAQ in the germline V gene. The CDR3 contains 15 residues. The CDR3 DNA is TGTGCCAGCAGCCCATCGGGGACAGGGTCCTACGAGCAGTACTTC. Amino acids: CASSPSGTGSYEQYF.

A few counts support this clonotype. The rearrangement uses TRBV7-2 and TRBJ1-2; TRBD1 matches 9 bases. This CDR3 contains 17 residues. Germline loops: CDR1 SGHTA, CDR2 FQGNSA. V dropped 3 bases and J dropped 2; count of bases not matched to a gene: 10. The CDR3 DNA is TGTGCCAGCAGCTTCCCCGGGACAGGGAGTCCAAACTATGGCTACACCTTC. This sequence encodes CASSFPGTGSPNYGYTF.

This clonotype was observed a few times. The CDR3 loop is CASSLAQGKTDTQYF. CDR3 nucleotide sequence: TGTGCCAGCAGTTTGGCGCAGGGGAAGACAGATACGCAGTATTTT. This chain joins TRBV12-3 or TRBV12-4 and TRBJ2-3, with a possible D match to TRBD1 (6 bases). V lost 3 bases and J lost 3, with 13 bases in between. There are 15 residues in the CDR3.

V usage is TRBV29-1 and J usage is TRBJ2-7; possibly TRBD1 or TRBD2 for D (5 bases each). Deletions cut 6 bases from V and 2 bases from J, with 14 bases between. This CDR3 is built from 13 residues. Germline V gene sequence: CDR1 SQVTM, CDR2 ANQGSEA. The CDR3 DNA reads as TGCAGCGTCCTCAGGGAGCACCCCTACGAGCAGTACTTC. Translated, it gives CSVLREHPYEQYF.

This clonotype was found many times. The chain uses TRBV5-1 and TRBJ1-2; D call uncertain. The CDR3 length is 12 residues. Between the trimmed V and J ends, which lost 4 bases and 7 bases, there was a span of 11 bases. Germline V gene data show CDR1 as SGHRS and CDR2 as YFSETQ. CDR3 DNA: TGCGCCAGCAGCCCGGCGGATGGTGGCTACACCTTC. Amino acid sequence: CASSPADGGYTF.

This clonotype occurred a few times. The gene calls are TRBV6-1 and TRBJ2-5, with D tentatively TRBD2 (6 bases). The V end lost 3 bases, the J end lost 5 bases, and 13 bases lay between the germline ends. Germline lookup yields CDR1 MNHNS and CDR2 SASEGT. The CDR3 is 14 residues long. DNA for the CDR3: TGTGCCAGCAGTGATCCCGGGGGAGTGGAGACCCAGTACTTC. Translation gives CASSDPGGVETQYF.

A few counts support this clonotype. The chain has TRBV7-2 and TRBJ2-1, with D hard to call. This CDR3 has 14 amino acids. Germline V lookup: CDR1 SGHTA, CDR2 FQGNSA. Trimming left V 2 bases short and J 6 bases short, with 11 bases between. CDR3 in amino acids: CASSLLGFLNEQFF. CDR3 nucleotides: TGTGCCAGCAGCTTACTGGGGTTCCTCAATGAGCAGTTCTTC.

Of note for this clonotype: The junction does not match germline at one end; this may be a read error. For the CDR3, the DNA is TGTGCCAGCAGCTTATCCGGATATGCGGGCTTC. Its protein product is CASSLSGYAGF. This chain joins TRBV13 and TRBJ1-2; D gene unclear. This CDR3 has 11 amino acids. Germline CDR1 and CDR2: PRHDT and FYEKMQ (reference sequence).

The rearrangement joins TRBV5-1 to TRBJ2-3, with D tentatively TRBD1 (6 bases). V lost 6 bases and J 2 bases, leaving 16 bases between the germline ends. CDR3 length: 15 amino acids. The V gene's germline CDR1 is SGHRS and CDR2 YFSETQ. In DNA form, the CDR3 reads TGCGCCAGCACCACGAGGACAGTTTCCACAGATACGCAGTATTTT. This translates into CASTTRTVSTDTQYF.

This clonotype appeared many times. The chain employs TRBV20-1 and TRBJ2-7; possible D gene TRBD2, 7 bases. This CDR3 contains 14 residues. Germline V gene lookup returns CDR1 DFQATT and CDR2 SNEGSKA (reference sequence). Trimming took 3 bases from V and 2 from J, leaving 14 bases between them. CDR3 in amino acids: CSARGAGDTYEQYF. The CDR3 region has the DNA TGCAGTGCTAGGGGGGCGGGGGATACCTACGAGCAGTACTTC.

This clonotype showed up just a few times. This chain joins TRBV12-3 or TRBV12-4 and TRBJ2-4; 7 bases are shared with TRBD1. This CDR3 region has 14 residues. V lost 6 bases to trimming and J lost 1 base; unmatched junction nucleotides: 3. CDR3 in amino acids: CASRGQSAKNIQYF. The DNA of the CDR3 is TGTGCCAGCAGGGGACAGAGCGCCAAAAACATTCAGTACTTC.

This rearrangement joins TRBV15 to TRBJ1-2; no clear D. The CDR3 has 15 residues. Germline CDR1 LNHNV, CDR2 YYDKDF (reference sequence). Deletions cut 2 bases from V and 0 bases from J, with 10 bases between. The DNA for the CDR3 is TGTGCCACCAGCAGACCTGACGGACCTAACTATGGCTACACCTTC. It translates to CATSRPDGPNYGYTF.

This sequence joins TRBV14 and TRBJ2-7; D is possibly TRBD1 (5 bases). The germline V gene has CDR1 SGHDN and CDR2 FVKESK. This CDR3 is 16 amino acids long. V was clipped by 0 bases and J by 1 base, with 13 bases between them. DNA of the CDR3: TGTGCCAGCAGCCAAGACGAGTACAGGCGGTCCTACGAGCAGTACTTC. This sequence encodes CASSQDEYRRSYEQYF.

The CDR3 DNA reads TGTGCCACCAGCAGGTACAATCAAGAGACCCAGTACTTC. It is translated as CATSRYNQETQYF. The gene calls are TRBV15 and TRBJ2-5; no firm D call. The V end was cut by 3 bases, the J end by 2 bases, with 7 bases between. From germline, CDR1 is LNHNV and CDR2 YYDKDF (reference sequence). The CDR3 is 13 amino acids.

This clonotype appeared many times. The chain is built from TRBV5-1 and TRBJ2-1; 11 positions agree with TRBD2. Germline CDR1 is SGHRS and CDR2 is YFSETQ. J gave up 2 bases and V 4 bases, and 2 bases lay outside the gene matches. CDR3 size: 15 residues. The CDR3 nucleotides are TGCGCCAGCAGCATGACTAGCGGGACCTACAATGAGCAGTTCTTC. This sequence encodes CASSMTSGTYNEQFF. Full variable domain (rest looked up from reference TRBV5-1 and TRBJ2-1): KAGVTQTPRYLIKTRGQQVTLSCSPISGHRSVSWYQQTPGQGLQFLFEYFSETQRNKGNFPGRFSGRQFSNSRSEMNVSTLELGDSALYLCASSMTSGTYNEQFFGPGTRLTVL.

This chain links TRBV10-3 with TRBJ2-5; no clear D gene. Germline-derived CDR1 and CDR2 are ENHRY and SYGVKD. CDR3 length: 14 residues. Between the trimmed V and J ends, which lost 6 bases and 1 base, there was a span of 12 bases. The CDR3, as DNA: TGTGCCATCAGGGCCACTGGACCCCAAGAGACCCAGTACTTC. It is translated as CAIRATGPQETQYF.

This clonotype was seen a few times. This chain connects TRBV29-1 to TRBJ2-7; perhaps TRBD2 as D (6 bases). Trimming removed 4 bases at V and 4 bases at J, with 8 bases between. This CDR3 has 11 residues. Germline loops: CDR1 SQVTM, CDR2 ANQGSEA. CDR3 loop: CSVGEAYEQYF. As DNA, the CDR3 is TGCAGCGTTGGGGAGGCGTACGAGCAGTACTTC.

This clonotype was seen more than once but under ten times. This chain links TRBV7-2 with TRBJ2-1; no clear D. The length of the CDR3 is 13 residues. The V end lost 3 bases, the J end lost 10 bases, and 13 bases lay between the germline ends. From germline, CDR1 is SGHTA and CDR2 FQGNSA. DNA for the CDR3: TGTGCCAGCAGCTTCCGAGCCCGTGGCGAGCAGTTCTTC. It encodes CASSFRARGEQFF.

This chain connects TRBV20-1 to TRBJ1-1; D perhaps matches TRBD1 (5 bases). The CDR3 runs 16 residues. V lost 0 bases and J lost 6, with 20 bases in between. Looked up from germline, CDR1 is DFQATT and CDR2 is SNEGSKA (reference sequence). The CDR3 nucleotides are TGCAGTGCTAGAGATATCAGGGCAGGGTGGAAGGCTGAAGCTTTCTTT. Translating gives CSARDIRAGWKAEAFF.

This clonotype was counted many times. V usage is TRBV10-1 and J usage is TRBJ2-3, with 8 nucleotides matching TRBD2. The CDR3 has 15 residues. Germline V gene data show CDR1 as WNHNN and CDR2 as SYGVQD (reference sequence). J gave up 5 bases and V 8 bases, and 12 bases lay outside the gene matches. CDR3 sequence: CASSLSGSGIDTQYF. The CDR3 nucleotides are TGCGCCAGCTCCTTAAGCGGGAGCGGAATAGATACGCAGTATTTT.

The chain links TRBV5-6 to TRBJ2-7; D is possibly TRBD1 (6 bases). The CDR3 length is 15 residues. Germline V gene data show CDR1 as SGHDT and CDR2 as YYEEEE. V shed 1 base and J shed 5 bases, with 16 bases lying between them. The CDR3 reads CASSLQPTGIHEQYF. The CDR3 nucleotides are TGTGCCAGCAGCTTGCAGCCTACAGGGATCCACGAGCAGTACTTC.

The chain carries TRBV27 and TRBJ2-5, with D possibly TRBD1 on 5 matching bases. In germline, CDR1 is MNHEY, CDR2 SMNVEV (reference sequence). The germline V and J ends were trimmed by 8 bases and 4 bases, with 20 bases remaining between them. CDR3 size: 15 residues. The DNA of the CDR3 is TGTGCCAGCTTCGGCCTCTACGACAGAGGAGAGACCCAGTACTTC. Protein product: CASFGLYDRGETQYF.

Concerning this clonotype itself: At one boundary the junction diverges from the germline segment, which might be a read error. This rearrangement joins TRBV7-8 to TRBJ1-1; maybe TRBD1 (5 bases). The germline V gene has CDR1 SGHVS and CDR2 FQNEAQ. The CDR3 is 15 amino acids. The CDR3 nucleotides are TGTGCCAGCAGCCCCCGGGAGGGGCAGGACACTCAAGCTTTCTTT. It encodes CASSPREGQDTQAFF.

The rearrangement uses TRBV12-3 or TRBV12-4 and TRBJ2-4; TRBD2 agrees at 9 bases. Trimming removed 4 bases from V and 0 bases from J; junction bases left unmatched: 7. The CDR3 contains 17 residues. The CDR3 coding sequence is TGTGCCAGCAGTTCGCCAACTAGCGGGCTAGCCAAAAACATTCAGTACTTC. This encodes CASSSPTSGLAKNIQYF.

The sample holds a few counts of this clonotype. The CDR3 sequence: CASSVDKNTEAFF. CDR3 nucleotide sequence: TGTGCCAGCAGCGTCGACAAGAACACTGAAGCTTTCTTT. The chain joins TRBV13 to TRBJ1-1; D ambiguous. V shed 5 bases and J shed 1 base, with 8 bases lying between them. Germline V gene lookup returns CDR1 PRHDT and CDR2 FYEKMQ (reference sequence). The CDR3 totals 13 residues.